This is a list of T cell receptor beta chains from one sample in a study of T cell responses to AZD1222 COVID-19 vaccine. The method was immunoSEQ multiplex PCR; TCRdb's version includes in-frame clones alone and lacks a portion of them. Found here are 75,000 to 90,000 clones, roughly 90% of them singletons; the top ten hold about 5%. The starting material was peripheral blood, obtained on day 0 of AZD1222 vaccination. These receptors all come from an adult in good health. Both conserved end residues are part of each CDR3. A D gene is named only where the DNA matches it firmly. The listing skips clone size in some rows; elsewhere it reads once, few, many or a size class.

>TRBV5-1|-|-|TRBJ2-7
CASSLDGTTSYEQYF
TGCGCCAGCAGCTTGGATGGGACCACCTCCTACGAGCAGTACTTC
>TRBV10-3|-|-|TRBJ1-2
CAISESAMGGYTF
TGTGCCATCAGTGAGAGCGCTATGGGCGGCTACACCTTC
>TRBV6-5|-|-|TRBJ2-1
CASRVPNEQFF
TGTGCCAGCAGAGTCCCGAATGAGCAGTTCTTC
>TRBV27|-|-|TRBJ1-5
CASSFRGSNQPQHF
TGTGCCAGCAGTTTCAGGGGAAGCAATCAGCCCCAGCATTTT
>TRBV6-5|-|-|TRBJ1-6
CATQTPVSNSPLHF
TGTGCCACCCAGACACCGGTTAGTAATTCACCCCTCCACTTT
>TRBV2|-|-|TRBJ1-2
CASSGQGLYGYTF
TGTGCCAGCAGTGGGCAGGGGCTCTATGGCTACACCTTC
>TRBV3-1/TRBV3-2|TRBD2|-|TRBJ2-5
CASSQLAGKGETQYF
TGTGCCAGCAGCCAACTAGCGGGGAAGGGTGAGACCCAGTACTTC
>TRBV29-1|-|few|TRBJ1-1
CSSRIGSEAFF
TGCAGCTCCCGCATAGGGAGTGAAGCTTTCTTT
>TRBV7-9|TRBD1|-|TRBJ1-6
CASSNVGQGSSYNSPLHF
TGTGCCAGCAGCAACGTGGGACAGGGCAGCTCCTATAATTCACCCCTCCACTTT
>TRBV7-8|TRBD1|-|TRBJ1-4
CASSLDTGEAEKLFF
TGTGCCAGCAGCTTAGATACAGGGGAGGCTGAAAAACTGTTTTTT
>TRBV9|-|-|TRBJ1-1
CASSVQDEGTEAFF
TGTGCCAGCAGCGTACAGGACGAAGGCACTGAAGCTTTCTTT
>TRBV9|-|-|TRBJ2-3
CASSVVGWTDTQYF
TGTGCCAGCAGCGTAGTTGGGTGGACAGATACGCAGTATTTT
>TRBV15|-|-|TRBJ2-2
CATSPRRGAAGELFF
TGTGCCACCAGCCCGCGACGGGGGGCAGCCGGGGAGCTGTTTTTT
>TRBV10-3|-|-|TRBJ2-3
CAARGADGTDTQYF
TGTGCCGCACGGGGGGCCGATGGCACAGATACGCAGTATTTT
>TRBV27|TRBD1|-|TRBJ2-6
CASSLYKGAQGANVLTF
TGTGCCAGCAGTTTATATAAGGGGGCGCAAGGGGCCAACGTCCTGACTTTC
>TRBV25-1|TRBD2|once|TRBJ2-7
CASRPVGGGYEQYF
TGTGCCAGCAGACCGGTCGGCGGGGGCTACGAGCAGTACTTC
>TRBV5-1|-|-|TRBJ2-7
CASSREGANEQYF
TGCGCCAGCAGCAGGGAGGGGGCCAACGAGCAGTACTTC
>TRBV6-2/TRBV6-3|-|-|TRBJ1-2
CASSTLGRPGYTF
TGTGCCAGCAGTACCCTAGGGCGTCCTGGCTACACCTTC
>TRBV7-2|TRBD1|once|TRBJ2-3
CASSSRTGGKTDTQYF
TGTGCCAGCAGCTCTCGCACAGGGGGAAAGACAGATACGCAGTATTTT
>TRBV28|TRBD1|-|TRBJ1-1
CASSLGRNRGLGTEAFF
TGTGCCAGCAGTTTAGGGCGAAACAGGGGGCTGGGGACTGAAGCTTTCTTT
>TRBV5-1|-|-|TRBJ1-3
CASTPDSIRSGNTIYF
TGCGCCAGCACCCCGGACAGCATACGCTCTGGAAACACCATATATTTT
>TRBV28|-|-|TRBJ2-7
CASRPPGPDNEQYF
TGTGCCAGCAGACCTCCGGGCCCTGATAACGAGCAGTACTTC
>TRBV11-2|TRBD1|once|TRBJ2-5
CASSLENSRGRWQETQYF
TGTGCCAGCAGCTTAGAGAATTCCAGGGGGCGGTGGCAAGAGACCCAGTACTTC
>TRBV6-2/TRBV6-3|-|-|TRBJ1-2
CASSSWGRNYGYTF
TGTGCCAGCAGTTCTTGGGGACGCAACTATGGCTACACCTTC
>TRBV19|-|-|TRBJ2-7
CASSIGGEGNEQYF
TGTGCCAGTAGTATAGGTGGGGAAGGGAACGAGCAGTACTTC
>TRBV2|-|-|TRBJ1-2
CASRGQSYGYTF
TGTGCCAGCAGAGGACAGAGCTATGGCTACACCTTC
>TRBV4-1|-|-|TRBJ1-5
CASSQGGLGNQPQHF
TGCGCCAGCAGCCAAGGGGGGCTTGGGAATCAGCCCCAGCATTTT
>TRBV5-4|-|-|TRBJ2-7
CASSLGPRNEQYF
TGTGCCAGCAGCCTCGGTCCGAGGAACGAGCAGTACTTC
>TRBV21-1|-|-|TRBJ1-1
CASSKVRGNTEAFF
TGTGCCAGCAGCAAAGTAAGGGGTAACACTGAAGCTTTCTTT
>TRBV30|-|-|TRBJ1-1
CAWSVRGGTEAFF
TGTGCCTGGAGTGTACGGGGCGGCACTGAAGCTTTCTTT
>TRBV28|TRBD1|-|TRBJ1-4
CASSQPTGGNEKLFF
TGTGCCAGCAGCCAACCGACAGGGGGAAACGAAAAACTGTTTTTT
>TRBV28|-|-|TRBJ1-3
CASSLSYSRVAGNTIYF
TGTGCCAGCAGTTTAAGTTATAGCAGAGTAGCTGGAAACACCATATATTTT
>TRBV19|-|few|TRBJ1-2
CASSIREPAKGYTF
TGTGCCAGTAGTATTCGTGAACCGGCGAAAGGCTACACCTTC
>TRBV5-1|-|-|TRBJ1-4
CASSLLPGNPEKLFF
TGCGCCAGCAGCTTGTTGCCAGGGAACCCTGAAAAACTGTTTTTT
>TRBV19|-|once|TRBJ1-5
CASSIMSGAVGQPQHF
TGTGCCAGTAGTATAATGTCCGGGGCGGTCGGTCAGCCCCAGCATTTT
>TRBV5-6|-|once|TRBJ2-1
CASSLGTGKSNEQFF
TGTGCCAGCAGCTTGGGAACAGGGAAAAGCAATGAGCAGTTCTTC
>TRBV7-8|-|-|TRBJ1-4
CASSSDGPTNEKLFF
TGTGCCAGCAGCTCGGACGGCCCAACTAATGAAAAACTGTTTTTT
>TRBV19|-|-|TRBJ1-1
CASTGRVNTEAFF
TGTGCCAGCACGGGGAGGGTGAACACTGAAGCTTTCTTT
>TRBV24-1|TRBD1|-|TRBJ2-7
CATSSHRGEQYF
TGTGCCACCAGTTCTCACAGGGGCGAGCAGTACTTC
>TRBV7-9|-|-|TRBJ2-2
CASSYWTVNTGELFF
TGTGCCAGCAGCTACTGGACAGTTAACACCGGGGAGCTGTTTTTT
>TRBV28|-|few|TRBJ1-5
CASSGTGNSNQPQHF
TGTGCCAGCAGCGGTACAGGGAATAGCAATCAGCCCCAGCATTTT
>TRBV10-3|TRBD1|once|TRBJ2-7
CAISEYRGVTSYEQYF
TGTGCCATCAGTGAATACAGGGGGGTCACCTCCTACGAGCAGTACTTC
>TRBV2|-|few|TRBJ1-3
CASSVYRASGNTIYF
TGTGCCAGCAGTGTCTACAGGGCATCTGGAAACACCATATATTTT
>TRBV11-2|-|-|TRBJ1-3
CASSLPPGTGNTIYF
TGTGCCAGCAGCTTGCCCCCCGGGACTGGAAACACCATATATTTT
>TRBV5-1|-|-|TRBJ2-2
CASSLGAANTGELFF
TGCGCCAGCAGCTTGGGGGCAGCGAACACCGGGGAGCTGTTTTTT
>TRBV19|TRBD1|-|TRBJ1-5
CASTKSGQRISNQPQHF
TGTGCCAGTACGAAGTCGGGACAGCGAATTAGCAATCAGCCCCAGCATTTT
>TRBV27|TRBD1|-|TRBJ2-7
CASSKDRGGSYEQYF
TGTGCCAGCAGTAAGGACAGGGGGGGATCCTACGAGCAGTACTTC
>TRBV19|-|-|TRBJ2-7
CASSSRTEKQYF
TGTGCCAGTAGTTCCAGGACGGAAAAACAGTACTTC
>TRBV11-3|TRBD1|-|TRBJ2-1
CASSRQGNEQFF
TGTGCCAGCAGCCGACAGGGAAATGAGCAGTTCTTC
>TRBV19|-|-|TRBJ1-5
CASSILWENNQPQHF
TGTGCCAGTAGTATTCTTTGGGAGAACAATCAGCCCCAGCATTTT
>TRBV19|TRBD1|-|TRBJ2-5
CASSIDGTGGQETQYF
TGTGCCAGTAGTATAGATGGGACAGGGGGACAAGAGACCCAGTACTTC
>TRBV6-2/TRBV6-3|-|-|TRBJ1-1
CASSLQEDTEAFF
TGTGCCAGCAGCTTACAGGAAGACACTGAAGCTTTCTTT
>TRBV7-9|-|-|TRBJ2-2
CASSSQTGTGELFF
TGTGCCAGCAGCTCCCAAACAGGAACCGGGGAGCTGTTTTTT
>TRBV10-3|TRBD1|once|TRBJ2-7
CAISENRGPYEQYF
TGTGCCATCAGTGAGAACAGGGGCCCCTACGAGCAGTACTTC
>TRBV18|TRBD2|-|TRBJ2-5
CASSPTSLAGGQETQYF
TGTGCCAGCTCACCGACTTCACTAGCGGGGGGGCAAGAGACCCAGTACTTC
>TRBV19|-|-|TRBJ1-4
CASSIGRINEKLFF
TGTGCCAGTAGTATCGGACGGATTAATGAAAAACTGTTTTTT